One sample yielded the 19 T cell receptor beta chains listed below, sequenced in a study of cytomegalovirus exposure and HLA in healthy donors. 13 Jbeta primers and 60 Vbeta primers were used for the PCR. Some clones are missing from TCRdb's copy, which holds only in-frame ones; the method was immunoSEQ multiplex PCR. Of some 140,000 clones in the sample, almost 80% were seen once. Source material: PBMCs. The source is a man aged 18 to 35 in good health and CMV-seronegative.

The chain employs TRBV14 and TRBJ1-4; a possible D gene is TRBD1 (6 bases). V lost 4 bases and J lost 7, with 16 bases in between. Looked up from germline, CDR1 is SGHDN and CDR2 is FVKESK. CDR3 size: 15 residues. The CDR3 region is CASSPTGYDGEKLFF. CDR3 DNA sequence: TGTGCCAGCAGCCCGACAGGATATGATGGTGAAAAACTGTTTTTT. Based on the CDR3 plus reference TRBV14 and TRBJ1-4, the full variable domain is EAGVTQFPSHSVIEKGQTVTLRCDPISGHDNLYWYRRVMGKEIKFLLHFVKESKQDESGMPNNRFLAERTGGTYSTLKVQPAELEDSGVYFCASSPTGYDGEKLFFGSGTQLSVL.

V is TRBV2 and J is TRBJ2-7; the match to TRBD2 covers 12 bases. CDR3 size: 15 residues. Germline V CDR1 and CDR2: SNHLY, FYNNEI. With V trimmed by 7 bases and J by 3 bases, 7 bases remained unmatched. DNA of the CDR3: TGTGCCAGCATCGCGACTAGCGGGGGCTTCTACGAGCAGTACTTC. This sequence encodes CASIATSGGFYEQYF.

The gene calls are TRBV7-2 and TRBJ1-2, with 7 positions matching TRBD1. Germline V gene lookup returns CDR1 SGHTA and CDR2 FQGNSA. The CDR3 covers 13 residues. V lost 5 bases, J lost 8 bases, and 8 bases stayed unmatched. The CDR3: CASSRQGLGGYTF. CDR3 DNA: TGTGCCAGCAGCCGACAGGGATTGGGCGGCTACACCTTC.

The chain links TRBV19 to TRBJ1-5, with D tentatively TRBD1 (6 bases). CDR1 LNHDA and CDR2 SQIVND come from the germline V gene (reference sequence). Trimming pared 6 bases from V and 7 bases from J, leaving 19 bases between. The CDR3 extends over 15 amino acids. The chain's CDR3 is CASSYEPGQHQPQHF. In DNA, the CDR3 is TGTGCCAGTAGCTACGAACCGGGACAACACCAGCCCCAGCATTTT.

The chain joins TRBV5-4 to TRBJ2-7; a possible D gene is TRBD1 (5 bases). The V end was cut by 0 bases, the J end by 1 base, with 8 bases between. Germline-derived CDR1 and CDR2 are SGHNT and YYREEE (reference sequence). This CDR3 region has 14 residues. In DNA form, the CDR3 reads TGTGCCAGCAGCTTGGTAGACAGATCCTACGAGCAGTACTTC. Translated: CASSLVDRSYEQYF.

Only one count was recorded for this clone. CDR3 bases: TGTGCCACCGGACTCGGGGTTTCGTCCTACAATGAGCAGTTCTTC. It is translated as CATGLGVSSYNEQFF. The rearrangement uses TRBV27 and TRBJ2-1; maybe TRBD2 (5 bases). CDR1 is MNHEY and CDR2 is SMNVEV in the germline V gene (reference sequence). V was cut by 10 bases and J by 1 base, with 17 bases left in between. The CDR3 contains 15 residues.

This CDR3 reads CASSPAGENSPLHF. The CDR3, as DNA: TGTGCCAGCAGCCCTGCGGGGGAGAATTCACCCCTCCACTTT. V is TRBV13 and J is TRBJ1-6; D may be TRBD1 (5 bases). This CDR3 region has 14 residues. The ends were cut back, 5 bases at V and 7 bases at J, with 12 bases in the middle. Per the germline V gene, CDR1 is PRHDT and CDR2 is FYEKMQ (reference sequence).

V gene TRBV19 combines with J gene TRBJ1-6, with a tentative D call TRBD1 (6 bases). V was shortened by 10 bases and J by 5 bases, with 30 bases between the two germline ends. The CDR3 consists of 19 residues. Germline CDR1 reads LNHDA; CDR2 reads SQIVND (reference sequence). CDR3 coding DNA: TGTGCCACTACCGCAAGGACAGCCGGATCGATCCGAGATAATTCACCCCTCCACTTT. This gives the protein CATTARTAGSIRDNSPLHF.

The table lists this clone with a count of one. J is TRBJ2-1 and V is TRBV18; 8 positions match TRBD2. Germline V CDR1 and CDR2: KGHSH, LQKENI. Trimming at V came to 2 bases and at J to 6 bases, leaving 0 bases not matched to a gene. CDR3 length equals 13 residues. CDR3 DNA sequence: TGTGCCAGCTCACCAAGCGGGGGCAATGAGCAGTTCTTC. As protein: CASSPSGGNEQFF.

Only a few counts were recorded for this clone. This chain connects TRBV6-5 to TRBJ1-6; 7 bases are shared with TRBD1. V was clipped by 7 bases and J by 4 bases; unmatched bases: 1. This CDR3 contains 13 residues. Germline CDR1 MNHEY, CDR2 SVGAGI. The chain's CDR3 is CASKGQYNSPLHF. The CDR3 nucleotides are TGTGCCAGCAAGGGACAGTATAATTCACCCCTCCACTTT.

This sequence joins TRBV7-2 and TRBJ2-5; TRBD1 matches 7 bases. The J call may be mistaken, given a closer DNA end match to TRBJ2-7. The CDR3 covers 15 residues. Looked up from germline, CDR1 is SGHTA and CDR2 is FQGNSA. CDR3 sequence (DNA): TGTGCCAGCAGCTTAGCTGCAGGGGGATCCTACGAGCAGTACTTC. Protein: CASSLAAGGSYEQYF.

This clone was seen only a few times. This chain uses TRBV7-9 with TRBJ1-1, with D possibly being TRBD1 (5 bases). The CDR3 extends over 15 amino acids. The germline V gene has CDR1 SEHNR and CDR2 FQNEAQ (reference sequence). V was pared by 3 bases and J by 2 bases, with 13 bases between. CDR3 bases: TGTGCCAGCAGCTTCAGGAGGGGTGAAAACACTGAAGCTTTCTTT. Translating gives CASSFRRGENTEAFF.

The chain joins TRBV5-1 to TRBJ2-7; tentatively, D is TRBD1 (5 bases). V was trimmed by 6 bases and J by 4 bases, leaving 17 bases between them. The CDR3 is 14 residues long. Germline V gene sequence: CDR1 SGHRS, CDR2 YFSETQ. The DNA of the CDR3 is TGCGCCAGCAAATTTGGGGCAGCGACTTACGAGCAGTACTTC. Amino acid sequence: CASKFGAATYEQYF. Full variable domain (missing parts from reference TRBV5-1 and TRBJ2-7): KAGVTQTPRYLIKTRGQQVTLSCSPISGHRSVSWYQQTPGQGLQFLFEYFSETQRNKGNFPGRFSGRQFSNSRSEMNVSTLELGDSALYLCASKFGAATYEQYFGPGTRLTVT.

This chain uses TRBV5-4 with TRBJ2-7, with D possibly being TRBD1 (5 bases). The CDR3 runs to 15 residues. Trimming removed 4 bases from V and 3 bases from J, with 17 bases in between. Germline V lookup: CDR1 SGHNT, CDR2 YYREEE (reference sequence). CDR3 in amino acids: CASSIDSPALYEQYF. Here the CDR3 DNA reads TGTGCCAGCAGCATCGACAGTCCGGCTCTCTACGAGCAGTACTTC.

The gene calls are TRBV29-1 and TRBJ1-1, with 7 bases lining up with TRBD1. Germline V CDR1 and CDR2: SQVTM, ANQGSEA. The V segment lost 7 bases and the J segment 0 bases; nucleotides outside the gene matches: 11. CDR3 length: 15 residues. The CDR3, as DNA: TGCAGCGCCCGGGACAGTCCCTTACTGAACACTGAAGCTTTCTTT. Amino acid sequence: CSARDSPLLNTEAFF.

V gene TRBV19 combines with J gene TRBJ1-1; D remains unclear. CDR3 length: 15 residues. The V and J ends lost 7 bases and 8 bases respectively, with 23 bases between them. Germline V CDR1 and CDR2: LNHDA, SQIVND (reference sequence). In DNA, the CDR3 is TGTGCCAGTATCCCAAGAGAAAGGAGACGGTCCGAAGCTTTCTTT. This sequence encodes CASIPRERRRSEAFF.

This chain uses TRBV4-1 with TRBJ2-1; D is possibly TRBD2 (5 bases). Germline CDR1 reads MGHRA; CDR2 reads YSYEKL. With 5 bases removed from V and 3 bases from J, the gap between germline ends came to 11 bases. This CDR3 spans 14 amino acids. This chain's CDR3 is CASSFRDFYNEQFF. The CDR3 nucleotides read TGCGCCAGCAGCTTCCGGGATTTCTACAATGAGCAGTTCTTC.

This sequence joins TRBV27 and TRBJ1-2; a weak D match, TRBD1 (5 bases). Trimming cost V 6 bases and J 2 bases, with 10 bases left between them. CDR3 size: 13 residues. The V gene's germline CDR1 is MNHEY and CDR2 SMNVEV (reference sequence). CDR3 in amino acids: CASSLTVNYGYTF. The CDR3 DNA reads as TGTGCCAGCAGCTTGACAGTCAACTATGGCTACACCTTC.

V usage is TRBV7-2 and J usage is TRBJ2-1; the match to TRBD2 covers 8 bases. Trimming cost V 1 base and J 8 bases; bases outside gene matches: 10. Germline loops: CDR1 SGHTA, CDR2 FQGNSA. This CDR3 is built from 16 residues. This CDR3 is CASSLGRGGPGDEQFF. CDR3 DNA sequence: TGTGCCAGCAGCTTAGGTCGGGGGGGCCCAGGGGATGAGCAGTTCTTC.